The 29 T cell receptor beta chains reported below all come from one sample, sequenced in a study of blood T cells in healthy people across ages. Using a J-beta primer mix together with a sample-barcoded 5' primer, a second PCR was run for about 6 to 12 cycles. TCRdb recomputed calls from the 5' RACE reads with MiXCR, one row per CDR3 protein. The sample carries roughly 1,500,000 distinct CDR3 sequences, around 42% recorded once. Sequenced input: blood. These receptors were taken from a young woman in good health.

The gene calls are TRBV2 and TRBJ2-3, with TRBD2 matching over 8 bases. CDR1 is SNHLY and CDR2 is FYNNEI in the germline V gene. Trimming removed 11 bases from V and 0 bases from J; junction bases left unmatched: 10. This CDR3 comprises 15 residues. The DNA of the CDR3 is TGTGCCTTCTACAGGCGGGGGGCAAGCACAGATACGCAGTATTTT. It translates to CAFYRRGASTDTQYF.

The table lists this clonotype with many counts. The V and J genes are TRBV2 and TRBJ2-7, with D uncertain. The CDR3 consists of 11 residues. V was cut by 8 bases and J by 6 bases, with 11 bases left in between. From germline, CDR1 is SNHLY and CDR2 FYNNEI. CDR3 nucleotides: TGTGCCAGCGCAATTGCGGTCGAGCAGTACTTC. This translates into CASAIAVEQYF.

This clonotype was seen only a few times. It may be a read error: a sequence one base away is much more abundant. The V call is TRBV3-1, the J call TRBJ2-5; the D gene is possibly TRBD2 (5 bases). The CDR3 is made up of 16 amino acids. Germline V lookup: CDR1 LGHDT, CDR2 YNNKEL (reference sequence). Trimming pared 0 bases from V and 5 bases from J, leaving 16 bases between. The CDR3 region is CASSQDGRAEPETQYF. The DNA for the CDR3 is TGTGCCAGCAGCCAAGACGGACGAGCGGAACCGGAGACCCAGTACTTC.

This chain connects TRBV4-2 to TRBJ2-7; 8 positions agree with TRBD2. CDR1 and CDR2 (germline): LGHNA, YNFKEQ. CDR3 size: 16 residues. J was trimmed by 0 bases and V by 0 bases; bases with no gene match: 4. The CDR3 nucleotides read TGTGCCAGCAGCCAAGATGGCGGGGGGCCCTCCTACGAGCAGTACTTC. Protein: CASSQDGGGPSYEQYF.

J is TRBJ2-7 and V is TRBV2; tentatively, D is TRBD1 (6 bases). Germline CDR1 reads SNHLY; CDR2 reads FYNNEI. Trimming removed 6 bases at V and 3 bases at J, with 9 bases between. The CDR3 spans 12 residues. CDR3 loop: CASSGDNYEQYF. CDR3 nucleotide sequence: TGTGCCAGCAGCGGGGACAACTACGAGCAGTACTTC. The complete variable domain, with remaining parts taken from reference TRBV2 and TRBJ2-7, reads EPEVTQTPSHQVTQMGQEVILRCVPISNHLYFYWYRQILGQKVEFLVSFYNNEISEKSEIFDDQFSVERPDGSNFTLKIRSTKLEDSAMYFCASSGDNYEQYFGPGTRLTVT.

The V and J genes are TRBV7-2 and TRBJ2-4; 12 bases are shared with TRBD2. The better agreement between TRBJ2-7 and the DNA end casts doubt on the J call. CDR1 and CDR2 from the germline V gene are SGHTA and FQGNSA. The CDR3 consists of 19 residues. The CDR3 protein is CASSQVSVASGRVSYEQYF. In nucleotides, the CDR3 is TGTGCCAGCAGCCAGGTATCTGTGGCTAGCGGGAGGGTCTCCTACGAGCAGTACTTC.

The chain uses TRBV7-9 and TRBJ2-6; no firm D call. CDR3 size: 16 residues. The V and J ends lost 2 bases and 0 bases respectively, with 8 bases between them. Germline V gene lookup returns CDR1 SEHNR and CDR2 FQNEAQ (reference sequence). CDR3 sequence: CASSLSQNSGANVLTF. The CDR3, as DNA: TGTGCCAGCAGCTTAAGTCAGAACTCTGGGGCCAACGTCCTGACTTTC. The full variable domain, rest sourced from reference TRBV7-9 and TRBJ2-6, is DTGVSQNPRHKITKRGQNVTFRCDPISEHNRLYWYRQTLGQGPEFLTYFQNEAQLEKSRLLSDRFSAERPKGSFSTLEIQRTEQGDSAMYLCASSLSQNSGANVLTFGAGSRLTVL.

This chain joins TRBV20-1 and TRBJ2-1; 11 bases are a match to TRBD2. From germline, CDR1 is DFQATT and CDR2 SNEGSKA (reference sequence). The CDR3 runs to 19 residues. Trimming cost V 4 bases and J 2 bases; bases outside gene matches: 16. The CDR3 is CSATRGDGSGRATYNEQFF. The CDR3 coding sequence is TGCAGTGCTACTCGCGGCGACGGTAGCGGGAGGGCAACCTACAATGAGCAGTTCTTC.

This clonotype was recorded a few times. The genes are TRBV24-1 and TRBJ2-6, with 9 bases identical to TRBD1. Germline loops: CDR1 KGHDR, CDR2 SFDVKD. This CDR3 is built from 19 residues. V lost 4 bases, J lost 0 bases, and 9 bases stayed unmatched. In DNA, the CDR3 is TGTGCCACCAGTGAGCCCGTAGGGACAGGGTTCTCTGGGGCCAACGTCCTGACTTTC. It yields the protein CATSEPVGTGFSGANVLTF.

A few counts support this clonotype. V usage is TRBV28 and J usage is TRBJ1-2; 7 bases are a match to TRBD1. Germline V gives CDR1 MDHEN, CDR2 SYDVKM. The CDR3 runs 14 residues. V dropped 6 bases and J dropped 5; count of bases not matched to a gene: 9. The CDR3 DNA reads as TGTGCCAGCAGCCCCGTGACAGGGTATTATGGCTACACCTTC. Protein: CASSPVTGYYGYTF.

The J gene is TRBJ2-1, the V gene TRBV11-2, with a tentative D call TRBD1 (6 bases). The germline gives CDR1 SGHAT, CDR2 FQNNGV. V lost 0 bases to trimming and J lost 10 bases, with 16 bases between them. The CDR3 extends over 15 amino acids. CDR3 amino acids: CASSLDRGGVSEQFF. The CDR3 DNA follows: TGTGCCAGCAGCTTAGACAGGGGCGGTGTAAGCGAGCAGTTCTTC.

The chain uses TRBV3-1 and TRBJ1-2; the D is unclear. Germline assignment: CDR1 LGHDT and CDR2 YNNKEL (reference sequence). Trimming stripped 3 bases from V and 7 bases from J, with 12 bases between. CDR3 length: 13 amino acids. The CDR3 loop reads CASSHGLAGGYTF. The DNA of the CDR3 is TGTGCCAGCAGCCACGGCCTAGCAGGTGGCTACACCTTC.

The rearrangement links TRBV27 to TRBJ1-6; D call uncertain. CDR1 and CDR2 from the germline V gene are MNHEY and SMNVEV (reference sequence). CDR3 length equals 12 residues. Trimming took 10 bases from V and 7 from J, leaving 11 bases between them. CDR3 nucleotides: TGTGCCACCGGCCGGGAAAATTCACCCCTCCACTTT. Protein: CATGRENSPLHF.

The V and J genes are TRBV6-5 and TRBJ2-1; 8 bases are a match to TRBD2. Looked up from germline, CDR1 is MNHEY and CDR2 is SVGAGI. This CDR3 contains 16 residues. J lost 0 bases, V lost 5 bases, and 6 bases had no gene match. The CDR3 bases are TGTGCCAGCAGTAACGAGCGGGGGACCTCCTACAATGAGCAGTTCTTC. Translating gives CASSNERGTSYNEQFF.

V and J are TRBV20-1 and TRBJ2-7; the D is unclear. Germline CDR1 and CDR2: DFQATT and SNEGSKA (reference sequence). CDR3 length: 15 amino acids. V shed 1 base and J shed 3 bases, with 16 bases lying between them. The DNA of the CDR3 is TGCAGTGCTAGAGGGGGTGGTGGGAATATCTACGAGCAGTACTTC. This gives the protein CSARGGGGNIYEQYF.

The gene calls are TRBV6-2 or TRBV6-3 and TRBJ1-1; tentatively, D is TRBD1 (5 bases). This CDR3 region has 14 residues. The V and J ends lost 7 bases and 2 bases respectively, with 14 bases between them. Germline CDR1 reads MNHEY; CDR2 reads SVGEGT. The CDR3 nucleotides read TGTGCCAGCACCTACGGGGGTTTTAACACTGAAGCTTTCTTT. Its translation is CASTYGGFNTEAFF.

The chain is built from TRBV11-2 and TRBJ1-4, with D perhaps matching TRBD1 (5 bases). Trimming cost V 2 bases and J 4 bases, with 14 bases left between them. This CDR3 is built from 16 residues. Germline loops: CDR1 SGHAT, CDR2 FQNNGV. The CDR3 sequence: CASSLIPRAINEKLFF. CDR3 sequence (DNA): TGTGCCAGCAGCTTAATTCCCAGGGCAATTAATGAAAAACTGTTTTTT.

In regard to this clonotype: One end of the junction does not line up with germline, which may come from a read error. The rearrangement uses TRBV18 and TRBJ2-1; the match to TRBD2 covers 8 bases. This CDR3 region has 15 residues. Germline lookup yields CDR1 KGHSH and CDR2 LQKENI. DNA of the CDR3: TGTGCCCGCTCACCCTCACTAGCGGAGGCAGGTGAGCAGTTCTTC. This codes for CARSPSLAEAGEQFF.

The chain carries TRBV6-6 and TRBJ1-5, with 8 bases matching TRBD1. This CDR3 region has 17 residues. V trimming: 4 bases; J trimming: 1 base; junction bases outside the gene matches: 9. CDR1 MNHNY and CDR2 SVGAGI come from the germline V gene (reference sequence). The CDR3 DNA reads TGTGCCAGCAGTTGGGGGCCAGACAGGGGCAGCAATCAGCCCCAGCATTTT. Amino acids: CASSWGPDRGSNQPQHF.

This clonotype came up once. The chain carries TRBV6-5 and TRBJ1-1; no reliable D call. This CDR3 has 15 amino acids. V lost 0 bases and J lost 3, with 11 bases in between. Germline values: CDR1 MNHEY, CDR2 SVGAGI. The CDR3 reads CASSYSEGGDTEAFF. The CDR3 DNA is TGTGCCAGCAGTTACTCAGAGGGCGGGGACACTGAAGCTTTCTTT.

The genes are TRBV5-1 and TRBJ2-2, with TRBD2 identical over 8 bases. The CDR3 is 16 amino acids. The germline gives CDR1 SGHRS, CDR2 YFSETQ. Trimming took 4 bases from V and 5 from J; bases not matched to a gene: 10. The CDR3 nucleotides are TGCGCCAGCAGCCTAGCGGGCGTGTCGCGAACCGGGGAGCTGTTTTTT. Encoded protein: CASSLAGVSRTGELFF.

The chain joins TRBV28 to TRBJ1-2; D gene unclear. V lost 8 bases, J lost 3 bases, and 13 bases lay in between. The CDR3 is 13 amino acids. Germline-derived CDR1 and CDR2 are MDHEN and SYDVKM. The CDR3 spells CASGREIDYGYTF. CDR3 nucleotide sequence: TGTGCCAGCGGAAGGGAGATCGACTATGGCTACACCTTC.

The chain carries TRBV2 and TRBJ2-3, with D possibly TRBD1 on 6 matching bases. This CDR3 region has 13 residues. Trimming pared 8 bases from V and 6 bases from J, leaving 15 bases between. Germline V lookup: CDR1 SNHLY, CDR2 FYNNEI. CDR3 sequence: CASGGDSFDTQYF. CDR3 in DNA: TGTGCCAGCGGGGGCGATAGTTTTGATACGCAGTATTTT.

The table lists this clonotype with a few counts. The V and J genes are TRBV5-6 and TRBJ1-2; TRBD1 agrees at 8 bases. CDR3 length equals 13 residues. The germline V gene encodes CDR1 SGHDT and CDR2 YYEEEE. After removal of 5 bases from V and 8 bases from J, the junction contained 8 bases not matched to a gene. The DNA for the CDR3 is TGTGCCAGCAGGACGGACAGGGATGGCGGCTACACCTTC. Amino acids: CASRTDRDGGYTF.

The V and J genes are TRBV24-1 and TRBJ2-7; TRBD1 agrees at 8 bases. V shed 2 bases and J 5 bases; nucleotides not matched to a gene: 4. The CDR3 is made up of 14 amino acids. Germline assignment: CDR1 KGHDR and CDR2 SFDVKD. The CDR3 region is CATSDSRQGNEQYF. CDR3 nucleotides: TGTGCCACCAGTGATTCTCGACAGGGGAACGAGCAGTACTTC.

CDR3 in DNA: TGTGCCAGCAGCGTAGAGGACAGACTGAGCTCCTACAATGAGCAGTTCTTC. Translating it yields CASSVEDRLSSYNEQFF. The chain uses TRBV9 and TRBJ2-1; D is perhaps TRBD1 (6 bases). The CDR3 consists of 17 residues. V was shortened by 0 bases and J by 0 bases, with 13 bases between the two germline ends. The germline V gene has CDR1 SGDLS and CDR2 YYNGEE.

The chain employs TRBV24-1 and TRBJ2-1; TRBD2 aligns across 7 bases. V trimming: 3 bases; J trimming: 0 bases; junction bases outside the gene matches: 4. The CDR3 covers 16 residues. Germline CDR1 KGHDR, CDR2 SFDVKD. The CDR3 bases are TGTGCCACCAGTGATCATACTAGCGTCTCCTACAATGAGCAGTTCTTC. Amino acids: CATSDHTSVSYNEQFF.

The rearrangement links TRBV24-1 to TRBJ1-4, with D unresolved. The germline V gene encodes CDR1 KGHDR and CDR2 SFDVKD. With 11 bases removed from V and 8 bases from J, the gap between germline ends came to 14 bases. The CDR3 is made up of 12 amino acids. CDR3 coding DNA: TGTGCCATAAAGGGAGCGGGCGAAAAACTGTTTTTT. Its translation is CAIKGAGEKLFF.

This clonotype turned up a few times. The chain uses TRBV12-3 or TRBV12-4 and TRBJ1-1; 8 bases are a match to TRBD1. Losses at the gene ends were 2 bases for V and 11 bases for J; bases not matched to a gene: 10. This CDR3 spans 14 amino acids. The DNA for the CDR3 is TGTGCCAGCAGTTTAAACCGACAGGGGTCGTATGCTTTCTTT. Protein: CASSLNRQGSYAFF.